This T cell receptor beta chain was obtained from a study of multiple sclerosis patients with progressive multifocal leukoencephalopathy. Each PCR contained spiked synthetic TR CDR3 controls spanning every V-J pairing. The method was immunoSEQ multiplex PCR; TCRdb's version includes in-frame clones alone and lacks a portion of them. This sample has tens of thousands of clones, with approximately 89% found just once. Time point here: roughly 6 months of natalizumab therapy. Prior interferon beta treatment was universal, and the PML patients were all female. On this clone: Its target is unknown.

Study-wide results and caveats: Lower normalized Shannon entropy suggested reduced TRB diversity in most PML patients. At PML onset, no shared TRBV or TRBJ gene usage was seen.

The CDR3 spans 13 residues. Trimming removed 1 base at V and 5 bases at J, with 8 bases between. The V gene's germline CDR1 is LGHNA and CDR2 YSLEER. The chain carries TRBV4-3 and TRBJ1-2; D gene unclear. This sample comprised PBMCs, obtained from a patient treated with natalizumab. The TCR comes from a human donor with multiple sclerosis. CDR3 region: CASSQVSGYGYTF. In nucleotides, the CDR3 is TGCGCCAGCAGCCAAGTGTCAGGTTATGGCTACACCTTC.